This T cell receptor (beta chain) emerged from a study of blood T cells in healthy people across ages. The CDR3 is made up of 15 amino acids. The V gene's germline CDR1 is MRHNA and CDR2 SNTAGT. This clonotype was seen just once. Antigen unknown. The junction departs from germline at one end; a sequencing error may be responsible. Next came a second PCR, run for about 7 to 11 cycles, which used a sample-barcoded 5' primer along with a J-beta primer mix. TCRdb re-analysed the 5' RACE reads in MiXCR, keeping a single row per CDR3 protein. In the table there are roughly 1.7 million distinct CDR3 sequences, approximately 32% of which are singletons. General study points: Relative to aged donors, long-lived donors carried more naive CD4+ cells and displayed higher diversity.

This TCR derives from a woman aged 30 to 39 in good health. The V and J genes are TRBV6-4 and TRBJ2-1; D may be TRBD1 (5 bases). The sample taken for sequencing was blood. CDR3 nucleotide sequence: TGTGCCAGCAGTGGATCGTCCTCAGGGTACAGTGAGCAGTTCTTC. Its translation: CASSGSSSGYSEQFF.